The 29 T cell receptor beta chains given below trace back to one sample, sequenced in a study of T cells in Graves' hyperthyroidism and ophthalmopathy. RNA transcripts yielded amplified TCR beta CDR3 regions. A set of HTBI primers served as the primers for a first-round RT-PCR of the TCR CDR3. TCRdb processed the multiplex PCR reads anew with MiXCR; each CDR3 protein has one entry. This sample has around 540,000 distinct CDR3 sequences, with 46% found just once. Material for sequencing was peripheral blood or thyroid tissue (not recorded which). These receptors came from a woman under 30 with Graves' hyperthyroidism.

The chain recombines TRBV5-1 with TRBJ2-7; D is unresolved. The germline V and J ends were trimmed by 0 bases and 7 bases, with 11 bases remaining between them. The germline gives CDR1 SGHRS, CDR2 YFSETQ. The length of the CDR3 is 13 residues. CDR3 region: CASSLGRLGEQYF. The CDR3 coding sequence is TGCGCCAGCAGCTTGGGCCGATTAGGTGAGCAGTACTTC.

The rearrangement joins TRBV7-9 to TRBJ2-7; D gene uncertain. The DNA end lines up better with TRBJ2-1; the J call may be wrong. CDR3 length: 13 residues. CDR1 and CDR2 from the germline V gene are SEHNR and FQNEAQ (reference sequence). The CDR3 DNA follows: TGTGCCAGCAGCTTACAACAGTACAATGAGCAGTTCTTC. Its protein is CASSLQQYNEQFF.

The V gene is TRBV2, the J gene TRBJ2-5, with unresolved D. The CDR3 runs 10 residues. The germline V gene has CDR1 SNHLY and CDR2 FYNNEI. V shed 9 bases and J shed 4 bases, with 6 bases lying between them. CDR3 sequence (DNA): TGTGCCAGTCTCGGAGAGACCCAGTACTTC. Its translation is CASLGETQYF.

In its sample, this clonotype was seen many times. V is TRBV10-3 and J is TRBJ1-6, with TRBD1 matching 7 bases. CDR3 length equals 14 residues. Germline CDR1 and CDR2: ENHRY and SYGVKD. J lost 8 bases, V lost 10 bases, and 11 bases had no gene match. As DNA, the CDR3 is TGTGCCAGCAGGAGGACAGGCAGGCATTCACCCCTCCACTTT. It codes for CASRRTGRHSPLHF.

This clonotype was seen a handful of times. The chain is built from TRBV9 and TRBJ2-7; 7 nucleotides agree with TRBD1. CDR3 length equals 14 residues. From germline, CDR1 is SGDLS and CDR2 YYNGEE. V lost 3 bases and J lost 4; bases outside the gene matches: 7. The CDR3 sequence: CASSGRDSRYEQYF. CDR3 sequence (DNA): TGTGCCAGCAGCGGCCGGGACAGTCGATACGAGCAGTACTTC. The complete variable domain, with remaining parts taken from reference TRBV9 and TRBJ2-7, reads DSGVTQTPKHLITATGQRVTLRCSPRSGDLSVYWYQQSLDQGLQFLIQYYNGEERAKGNILERFSAQQFPDLHSELNLSSLELGDSALYFCASSGRDSRYEQYFGPGTRLTVT.

The chain has TRBV25-1 and TRBJ2-6; D could derive from TRBD1 or TRBD2 (5 bases each). Germline V gives CDR1 MGHDK, CDR2 SYGVNS. The CDR3 extends over 16 amino acids. V was cut by 1 base and J by 2 bases, with 9 bases left in between. For the CDR3, the DNA is TGTGCCAGCAGTGAATCCGGGGCTCCTGGGGCCAACGTCCTGACTTTC. Its translation is CASSESGAPGANVLTF.

The J gene is TRBJ1-2, the V gene TRBV12-3 or TRBV12-4; possible D gene TRBD1, 5 bases. CDR3 length equals 13 residues. V was shortened by 2 bases and J by 8 bases, with 12 bases between the two germline ends. CDR3 DNA: TGTGCCAGCAGTTTAAAGGGGAGAGGGGGCTACACCTTC. Translated, it gives CASSLKGRGGYTF.

This clonotype turned up a few times. This chain joins TRBV20-1 and TRBJ1-2; TRBD1 matches 7 bases. The CDR3 is made up of 14 amino acids. CDR1 and CDR2 (germline): DFQATT, SNEGSKA (reference sequence). J gave up 4 bases and V 1 base, and 6 bases lay outside the gene matches. CDR3 in amino acids: CSARVGGEGYGYTF. CDR3 sequence (DNA): TGCAGTGCTAGAGTAGGGGGCGAGGGCTATGGCTACACCTTC.

This rearrangement joins TRBV2 to TRBJ1-1; no clear D gene. V was pared by 4 bases and J by 1 base, with 10 bases between. The CDR3 extends over 14 amino acids. From germline, CDR1 is SNHLY and CDR2 FYNNEI. CDR3 amino acids: CASSVSRKNTEAFF. CDR3 nucleotide sequence: TGTGCCAGCAGTGTTTCCAGGAAGAACACTGAAGCTTTCTTT.

This clonotype was detected only a few times. The rearrangement links TRBV12-3 or TRBV12-4 to TRBJ1-4, with 11 bases fitting TRBD1. V was clipped by 5 bases and J by 6 bases; unmatched bases: 5. This CDR3 has 15 amino acids. The CDR3 DNA is TGTGCCAGCAGTCCTCCGGGACAGGGGGATGAAAAACTGTTTTTT. Its translation is CASSPPGQGDEKLFF.

The J gene is TRBJ1-2, the V gene TRBV6-5; 7 positions match TRBD1. Unmatched junction bases numbered 7, after V lost 4 bases and J lost 2 bases. CDR1 is MNHEY and CDR2 is SVGAGI in the germline V gene. This CDR3 comprises 15 residues. The CDR3 is CASSSPSTGNYGYTF. The CDR3 DNA sequence: TGTGCCAGCAGTTCCCCCTCGACAGGGAACTATGGCTACACCTTC.

Only one count was recorded for this clonotype. This chain joins TRBV20-1 and TRBJ2-7; 10 nucleotides line up with TRBD1. The V gene's germline CDR1 is DFQATT and CDR2 SNEGSKA (reference sequence). The CDR3 has 14 amino acids. The junction had 6 bases not matched to a gene; V was cut back by 5 bases and J by 2 bases. CDR3 sequence: CSAPPTGGPYEQYF. CDR3 coding DNA: TGCAGTGCTCCTCCGACAGGGGGCCCCTACGAGCAGTACTTC.

This clonotype was seen repeatedly, ten times or more. The DNA of the CDR3 is TGTGCCAGCAGCTTCACGAGAGACACCGGGGAGCTGTTTTTT. Protein: CASSFTRDTGELFF. V usage is TRBV7-9 and J usage is TRBJ2-2, with D hard to call. This CDR3 is 14 amino acids long. V lost 3 bases, J lost 3 bases, and 8 bases lay in between. The germline V gene encodes CDR1 SEHNR and CDR2 FQNEAQ (reference sequence).

The chain couples TRBV7-2 to TRBJ2-7; D is perhaps TRBD2 (5 bases). The CDR3 contains 14 residues. Between the trimmed V and J ends, which lost 2 bases and 3 bases, there was a span of 11 bases. Germline CDR1 is SGHTA and CDR2 is FQGNSA. CDR3 amino acids: CASSLTAGRYEQYF. The CDR3, as DNA: TGTGCCAGCAGCTTAACGGCGGGTCGCTACGAGCAGTACTTC.

The sample holds many counts of this clonotype. A read error is possible here, since a much larger clone lies one base away. The chain links TRBV7-2 to TRBJ2-7; D is undetermined. The V and J ends lost 0 bases and 2 bases respectively, with 5 bases between them. This CDR3 spans 13 amino acids. Germline lookup yields CDR1 SGHTA and CDR2 FQGNSA. The CDR3, as DNA: TGTGCCAGCAGCTTAGCACAGACCTACGAGCAGTACTTC. Protein product: CASSLAQTYEQYF.

CDR3: CASSSGRRSDRETQYF. The DNA for the CDR3 is TGCGCCAGCAGCAGCGGGAGGCGTTCCGATAGAGAGACCCAGTACTTC. This rearrangement joins TRBV5-1 to TRBJ2-5; 9 positions agree with TRBD2. CDR3 length: 16 amino acids. V shed 4 bases, J shed 4 bases, and the junction held 11 bases outside the gene matches. In germline, CDR1 is SGHRS, CDR2 YFSETQ.

This chain connects TRBV24-1 to TRBJ2-7; no clear D gene. Trimming pared 3 bases from V and 0 bases from J, leaving 5 bases between. Looked up from germline, CDR1 is KGHDR and CDR2 is SFDVKD. The CDR3 spans 13 residues. The CDR3 DNA follows: TGTGCCACCAGTGATGCATACTCCTACGAGCAGTACTTC. Amino acid sequence: CATSDAYSYEQYF.

This chain uses TRBV7-8 with TRBJ2-7; D may be TRBD2 (6 bases). Trimming took off 1 base at V and 1 base at J, with 11 bases between the two ends. This CDR3 comprises 15 residues. Germline lookup yields CDR1 SGHVS and CDR2 FQNEAQ. CDR3 in DNA: TGTGCCAGCAGCTTAGGGACGGGGACTTCCTACGAGCAGTACTTC. Residues: CASSLGTGTSYEQYF.

This clonotype was counted once. The chain couples TRBV25-1 to TRBJ1-4, with 9 bases identical to TRBD1. CDR1 and CDR2 from the germline V gene are MGHDK and SYGVNS. The CDR3 spans 15 residues. V trimming: 6 bases; J trimming: 7 bases; junction bases outside the gene matches: 9. DNA of the CDR3: TGTGCCAGCAGCCGATCGGGACAGGGAGGTGAAAAACTGTTTTTT. Translation gives CASSRSGQGGEKLFF.

V usage is TRBV7-8 and J usage is TRBJ2-7; D is possibly TRBD1 (5 bases). CDR1 is SGHVS, CDR2 FQNEAQ, per germline. The CDR3 contains 13 residues. The V end lost 5 bases, the J end lost 2 bases, and 10 bases lay between the germline ends. CDR3 amino acids: CASSPRVPYEQYF. DNA for the CDR3: TGTGCCAGCAGCCCCAGGGTCCCCTACGAGCAGTACTTC.

To note about this clonotype: Relative to the germline gene, one junction end is altered; a read error may explain this. The CDR3 spells CSVRVQTNYGCTF. CDR3 in DNA: TGCAGCGTTAGGGTGCAGACTAACTATGGCTGCACCTTC. V is TRBV29-1 and J is TRBJ1-2; D unresolved. CDR1 and CDR2 from the germline V gene are SQVTM and ANQGSEA. This CDR3 is 13 amino acids long.

Comment on this clonotype: One base away lies a much larger clone, so this may be a sequencing read error. CDR3 coding DNA: TGCAGTGCCGCCCTCTACGAGCAGTACTTC. Residues: CSAALYEQYF. The chain is built from TRBV20-1 and TRBJ2-7; D gene ambiguous. This CDR3 contains 10 residues. Trimming removed 6 bases at V and 3 bases at J, with 6 bases between. Germline CDR1 is DFQATT and CDR2 is SNEGSKA (reference sequence).

This clonotype was observed at least ten times. This chain connects TRBV29-1 to TRBJ1-2; TRBD1 matches at 8 bases. The V and J ends lost 3 bases and 3 bases, in that order; junction bases with no gene match: 9. Germline CDR1 and CDR2: SQVTM and ANQGSEA. The CDR3 length is 15 residues. The CDR3: CSVDQQGVLDYGYTF. In DNA form, the CDR3 reads TGCAGCGTTGATCAACAGGGGGTGTTGGACTATGGCTACACCTTC. Full variable domain (outside the CDR3, taken from reference TRBV29-1 and TRBJ1-2): SAVISQKPSRDICQRGTSLTIQCQVDSQVTMMFWYRQQPGQSLTLIATANQGSEATYESGFVIDKFPISRPNLTFSTLTVSNMSPEDSSIYLCSVDQQGVLDYGYTFGSGTRLTVV.

The chain links TRBV9 to TRBJ1-4, with 7 bases matching TRBD1. After removal of 4 bases from V and 6 bases from J, the junction contained 3 bases not matched to a gene. The CDR3 length is 13 residues. The germline gives CDR1 SGDLS, CDR2 YYNGEE. The CDR3 DNA is TGTGCCAGCAGCACCGGACAGGATGAAAAACTGTTTTTT. Encoded protein: CASSTGQDEKLFF.

The V call is TRBV29-1, the J call TRBJ1-1; 7 nucleotides agree with TRBD1. The CDR3 sequence is 15 residues long. Germline CDR1 and CDR2: SQVTM and ANQGSEA. The DNA of the CDR3 is TGCCCACCCCGAGGACAGGCTAAAATGAACACTGAAGCTTTCTTT. Its translation: CPPRGQAKMNTEAFF.

This clonotype was found a few times. This chain uses TRBV11-3 with TRBJ1-1; D unresolved. V was shortened by 8 bases and J by 2 bases, with 9 bases between the two germline ends. CDR1 SGHNT and CDR2 YENEEA come from the germline V gene. CDR3 size: 12 residues. The CDR3 DNA reads as TGTGCCAGCGGCCTCATAAACACTGAAGCTTTCTTT. It is translated as CASGLINTEAFF.

This chain links TRBV7-9 with TRBJ1-2; 9 positions agree with TRBD1. CDR3 size: 15 residues. Germline values: CDR1 SEHNR, CDR2 FQNEAQ (reference sequence). The V and J ends lost 4 bases and 4 bases, in that order; junction bases with no gene match: 7. The CDR3 DNA follows: TGTGCCAGCAGCTCCAACAGGGGGCAACGCTATGGCTACACCTTC. It codes for CASSSNRGQRYGYTF.

A word on this clonotype: A read error may account for a junction end that differs from germline. The gene calls are TRBV9 and TRBJ2-7; D might be TRBD2 (5 bases). This CDR3 comprises 15 residues. Germline V CDR1 and CDR2: SGDLS, YYNGEE. CDR3 in amino acids: CASSVETGNTYGQYF. The CDR3 DNA reads as TGTGCCAGCAGCGTAGAGACGGGGAATACCTACGGGCAGTACTTC.

This clonotype was detected ten times or more. This CDR3 reads CSGGQGMNTEAFF. CDR3 coding DNA: TGCAGCGGTGGACAGGGGATGAACACTGAAGCTTTCTTT. This chain uses TRBV29-1 with TRBJ1-1; TRBD1 aligns across 9 bases. The germline CDR1 and CDR2 sequences are SQVTM and ANQGSEA. This CDR3 region has 13 residues. Losses at the gene ends were 7 bases for V and 0 bases for J; bases not matched to a gene: 3.